The present entry profiles one T cell receptor (beta chain) with its context. Unique molecular identifiers were used to barcode this TCRbeta library. TCRdb re-analysed the PCR reads in MiXCR, keeping a single row per CDR3 protein. The data show some 150,000 distinct CDR3 sequences, around 9% seen once. This record comes from a study of T-cell reconstitution after alpha-beta-depleted transplantation in children. This CDR3 comprises 14 residues. V lost 6 bases, J lost 3 bases, and 14 bases lay in between. The germline CDR1 and CDR2 sequences are MNHEY and SVGAGI. The sequence derives from a female patient aged 2-9 years who had a stem cell transplant for congenital amegakaryocytic thrombocytopenia, so the T cells may come from the graft donor. Here the sequenced sample was PBMCs, mostly from graft donor cells, taken 180 days after TCRalphabeta/CD19-depleted stem cell transplant. The V and J genes are TRBV6-5 and TRBJ2-5; D remains ambiguous. CDR3 region: CASRYNLGEETQYF. DNA for the CDR3: TGTGCCAGCAGGTATAACCTAGGTGAAGAGACCCAGTACTTC.